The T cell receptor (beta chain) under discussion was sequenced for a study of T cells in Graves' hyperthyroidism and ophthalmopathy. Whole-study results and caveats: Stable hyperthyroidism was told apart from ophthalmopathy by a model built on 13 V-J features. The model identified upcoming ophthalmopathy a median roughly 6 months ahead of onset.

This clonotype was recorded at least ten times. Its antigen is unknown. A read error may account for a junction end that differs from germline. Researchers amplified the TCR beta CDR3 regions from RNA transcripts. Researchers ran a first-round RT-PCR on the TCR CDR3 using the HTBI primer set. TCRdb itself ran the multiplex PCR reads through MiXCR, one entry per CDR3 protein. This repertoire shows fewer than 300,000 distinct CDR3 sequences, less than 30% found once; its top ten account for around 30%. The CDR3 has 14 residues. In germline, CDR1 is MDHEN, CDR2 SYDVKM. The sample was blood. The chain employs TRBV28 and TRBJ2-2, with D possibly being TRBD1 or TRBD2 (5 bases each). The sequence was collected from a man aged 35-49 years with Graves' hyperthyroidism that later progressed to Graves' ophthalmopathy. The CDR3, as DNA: TGTGCCAGCAGACGGGGACCGAACACCAGGGAGCTGTTTTTT. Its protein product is CASRRGPNTRELFF.